This T cell receptor (beta chain) was found in a study of vaccination and CD4 T cells after COVID-19. The wider study: Each individual in the study obtained two doses of BNT162b2 or mRNA-1273 vaccine.

The CDR3 sequence is 15 residues long. V shed 4 bases, J shed 5 bases, and the junction held 9 bases outside the gene matches. Looked up from germline, CDR1 is MDHEN and CDR2 is SYDVKM. TCRdb re-analysed the PCR reads in MiXCR, keeping a single row per CDR3 protein. The sample contains some 18,000 distinct CDR3 sequences, 50% to 65% of which appear only once. The specimen comprised CD4+ T cells from blood, sampled after SARS-CoV-2 vaccination. The V call is TRBV28, the J call TRBJ2-7; 9 nucleotides match TRBD1. This receptor was obtained from a human donor who had recovered from COVID-19. This chain's CDR3 is CASSSSGTGNDEQYF. The CDR3 nucleotides read TGTGCCAGCAGTTCCTCCGGGACAGGGAACGACGAGCAGTACTTC.